This TCR beta chain was sequenced in a study of brain T cells in children with intractable seizures. Only cases whose brain tissue showed the highest T cell transcript signatures were sequenced. Germline CDR1 and CDR2: MGHDK and SYGVNS. The germline V and J ends were trimmed by 3 bases and 0 bases, with 12 bases remaining between them. This CDR3 contains 15 residues. Method: immunoSEQ multiplex PCR; TCRdb's copy keeps in-frame clones and lacks some. The table has 60,000 to 85,000 clones, 85% to 95% seen once. The TCR sequence derives from a boy in the first two years of life with tuberous sclerosis and intractable seizures. This sequence joins TRBV25-1 and TRBJ2-7, with D uncertain. Source: peripheral blood, taken at surgery. CDR3 sequence (DNA): TGTGCCAGCAGTGACTCAAGGGCAAACTCCTACGAGCAGTACTTC. Translating gives CASSDSRANSYEQYF.